This T cell receptor beta chain was sequenced for a study of OX40 agonist ivuxolimab in advanced cancers. The germline gives CDR1 MNHEY, CDR2 SMNVEV (reference sequence). The CDR3 has 15 amino acids. V gave up 3 bases and J gave up 0 bases; unmatched junction bases: 1. Study results and caveats: CD4+ and CD8+ blood T cells expanded clonally by week 6 at 0.1 to 3.0 mg/kg.

Clones were read by immunoSEQ multiplex PCR, and TCRdb kept only the in-frame ones, dropping some. The data show about 32,000 clones, over 75% seen once. Comment on this clone: The antigen is unknown.

Sequences were derived from CD4+ or CD8+ T cells sorted from blood, sampled in a trial of the OX40 agonist ivuxolimab. The chain has TRBV27 and TRBJ1-4; TRBD1 matches at 7 bases. The receptor was isolated from an adult with an advanced solid tumor such as melanoma, head and neck, liver or kidney cancer. The CDR3 loop is CASSFQGATNEKLFF. As DNA, the CDR3 is TGTGCCAGCAGTTTCCAGGGGGCAACTAATGAAAAACTGTTTTTT.